The 14 T cell receptor beta chains given below trace back to one sample, sequenced in a study of beta chain features in type 1 diabetes. Reverse transcribing all isolated RNA meant expressed TCRB transcripts were sequenced. This table comes from immunoSEQ multiplex PCR, and its TCRdb copy is limited to in-frame clones, with some not included. The sample holds more than 300,000 clones, roughly 8% seen once. Source material: central memory CD4+ T cells from blood. All receptors come from a woman aged 18 to 35 in good health.

The rearrangement joins TRBV5-6 to TRBJ2-2, with 7 bases matching TRBD2. Trimming removed 0 bases from V and 4 bases from J; junction bases left unmatched: 6. Germline CDR1 SGHDT, CDR2 YYEEEE. The CDR3 runs to 16 residues. CDR3 protein: CASSLERGRLTGELFF. DNA of the CDR3: TGTGCCAGCAGCTTGGAGCGCGGGAGACTCACCGGGGAGCTGTTTTTT.

Ten or more counts support this clone. The chain is built from TRBV23-1 and TRBJ2-7; perhaps TRBD2 as D (6 bases). TRBV23-1 is an ORF for which the function is uncertain. V was cut by 0 bases and J by 6 bases, with 15 bases left in between. This CDR3 has 15 residues. The CDR3 sequence is CASSQSGTSSVEQYF. In nucleotides, the CDR3 is TGCGCCAGCAGTCAATCGGGCACGTCTAGCGTCGAGCAGTACTTC.

This clone was detected only a few times. Possible read error: a much larger clone is one base away. The chain is built from TRBV7-8 and TRBJ2-5; D is undetermined. The V gene lost 1 base and the J gene lost 1 base, with 4 bases spanning the gap. The CDR3 runs 13 residues. In germline, CDR1 is SGHVS, CDR2 FQNEAQ. In nucleotides, the CDR3 is TGTGCCAGCAGCTTAGAGCTCCAAGAGACCCAGTACTTC. It translates to CASSLELQETQYF. Full variable domain (outside the CDR3, taken from reference TRBV7-8 and TRBJ2-5): GAGVSQSPRYKVAKRGQDVALRCDPISGHVSLFWYQQALGQGPEFLTYFQNEAQLDKSGLPSDRFFAERPEGSVSTLKIQRTQQEDSAVYLCASSLELQETQYFGPGTRLLVL.

This clone was picked up a small number of times. CDR3 nucleotides: TGTGCCAGCAGCGTAGCTTTACGAGCGGATGAGCAGTACTTC. Residues: CASSVALRADEQYF. The rearrangement joins TRBV9 to TRBJ2-7; a possible D gene is TRBD2 (5 bases). V lost 0 bases and J 7 bases, leaving 14 bases between the germline ends. This CDR3 region has 14 residues. Per germline, CDR1 SGDLS and CDR2 YYNGEE.

The DNA of the CDR3 is TGTGCCATCAGTGGGGGACTAGCCTACAATGAGCAGTTCTTC. Residues: CAISGGLAYNEQFF. The chain joins TRBV10-3 to TRBJ2-1; 8 bases line up with TRBD2. The CDR3 contains 14 residues. CDR1 ENHRY and CDR2 SYGVKD come from the germline V gene. J was trimmed by 2 bases and V by 4 bases; bases with no gene match: 1.

The sample holds a few counts of this clone. The rearrangement uses TRBV7-2 and TRBJ2-1; TRBD1 matches 7 bases. The CDR3 totals 16 residues. V shed 2 bases, J shed 2 bases, and the junction held 6 bases outside the gene matches. Germline lookup yields CDR1 SGHTA and CDR2 FQGNSA. The CDR3 sequence is CASSLRQGATYNEQFF. The CDR3 region has the DNA TGTGCCAGCAGCTTACGACAGGGCGCAACCTACAATGAGCAGTTCTTC.

This clone was counted a few times. The V and J genes are TRBV20-1 and TRBJ2-1; possibly TRBD2 for D (6 bases). Germline CDR1 DFQATT, CDR2 SNEGSKA (reference sequence). The CDR3 is 11 residues long. With 8 bases removed from V and 6 bases from J, the gap between germline ends came to 11 bases. The CDR3 here is CSSAGINEQFF. DNA for the CDR3: TGCAGTTCCGCGGGGATCAATGAGCAGTTCTTC.

This clone turned up a few times. V gene TRBV7-9 combines with J gene TRBJ1-1; D is possibly TRBD1 (5 bases). V lost 5 bases, J lost 1 base, and 11 bases lay in between. Germline CDR1 and CDR2: SEHNR and FQNEAQ (reference sequence). The CDR3 is made up of 14 amino acids. CDR3: CASSRGLSNTEAFF. DNA for the CDR3: TGTGCCAGCAGCCGGGGACTCTCGAACACTGAAGCTTTCTTT.

This clone was detected a few times. The chain couples TRBV2 to TRBJ2-1; D is perhaps TRBD2 (7 bases). V lost 6 bases and J 9 bases, leaving 21 bases between the germline ends. CDR1 is SNHLY and CDR2 is FYNNEI in the germline V gene. The CDR3 contains 15 residues. The CDR3 region is CASRETGRGIGEQFF. DNA of the CDR3: TGTGCCAGCAGAGAAACAGGGAGGGGGATAGGTGAGCAGTTCTTC.

The count of this clone is one. The rearrangement joins TRBV29-1 to TRBJ1-2; D may be TRBD1 (6 bases). V gave up 0 bases and J gave up 8 bases, with 19 bases separating them. The CDR3 loop spans 15 amino acids. CDR1 SQVTM and CDR2 ANQGSEA come from the germline V gene. The CDR3: CSVEEAQGPLRGYTF. The DNA of the CDR3 is TGCAGCGTTGAAGAGGCCCAGGGGCCGCTTCGAGGCTACACCTTC.

The genes are TRBV7-2 and TRBJ2-7; 7 bases agree with TRBD1. This CDR3 is built from 15 residues. The germline gives CDR1 SGHTA, CDR2 FQGNSA. V lost 4 bases to trimming and J lost 0 bases; unmatched junction nucleotides: 6. The DNA of the CDR3 is TGTGCCAGCAGCTCCCAGGGACAGCCCTCCTACGAGCAGTACTTC. Translated, it gives CASSSQGQPSYEQYF.

The table lists this clone with a few counts. This rearrangement joins TRBV21-1 to TRBJ2-1; the table's D gene call, TRBD1, was not cross checked with the DNA. TRBV21-1 counts as a pseudogene. The CDR3 consists of 17 residues. The CDR3 coding sequence is TGTGCCAGCAGCAAGGACAGGGAAGTTCGCCCCTACAATGAGCAGTTCTTC. It specifies CASSKDREVRPYNEQFF.

There are a few counts of this clone. The V call is TRBV27, the J call TRBJ1-3; D is ambiguous. Germline V lookup: CDR1 MNHEY, CDR2 SMNVEV (reference sequence). V lost 5 bases to trimming and J lost 3 bases, with 8 bases between them. This CDR3 is 13 amino acids long. CDR3 nucleotide sequence: TGTGCCAGCAGTCCCCTCCTTGGAAACACCATATATTTT. This gives the protein CASSPLLGNTIYF.

In this sample, this clone turned up a few times. The genes are TRBV5-6 and TRBJ1-2; D call uncertain. Trimming left V 0 bases short and J 1 base short, with 4 bases between. This CDR3 is 13 amino acids long. CDR1 and CDR2 (germline): SGHDT, YYEEEE. The CDR3 region has the DNA TGTGCCAGCAGCTTGGGAGTTAACTATGGCTACACCTTC. Amino acids: CASSLGVNYGYTF.